A selection of T cell receptor beta chains follows, all from one sample in a study of shared clonotypes between healthy human individuals. Clones were sequenced by immunoSEQ multiplex PCR, and TCRdb holds only the in-frame ones, with some missing. In the table there are roughly 2.4 million clones, roughly 95% of which are singletons. Sequencing used naive CD4+ T cells sorted from blood. These receptors all come from a man aged 18 to 30 in good health. The CDR3 runs from the conserved cysteine through the conserved F or W. D genes are given only for firm matches. Only some rows state a clone size, as once, few, many or a class for expanded clones.

cdr3_nt cdr3_aa clone_size d_call j_call v_call
TGTGCCAGCAGTTATAGTGGCTCGGGACAGGGCAACGAGCAGTACTTC CASSYSGSGQGNEQYF NA TRBD1 TRBJ2-7 TRBV6-5
TGTGCCAGCAGCTGGGAGACTAGCGGGGCGATCAATGAGCAGTTCTTC CASSWETSGAINEQFF once TRBD2 TRBJ2-1 TRBV5-6
TGTGCCAGCAGCACCCCGGACAGGGCCGATGGCTACACCTTC CASSTPDRADGYTF NA TRBD1 TRBJ1-2 TRBV9
TGCGCCAGCAGCCTGGAGGGGTCGAGCTCCTACAATGAGCAGTTCTTC CASSLEGSSSYNEQFF NA NA TRBJ2-1 TRBV5-1
TGTGCCTGGACGCAGGGGAACACTGAAGCTTTCTTT CAWTQGNTEAFF NA NA TRBJ1-1 TRBV30
TGTGCCATCAGTGGGGGGGTTGATACGCAGTATTTT CAISGGVDTQYF NA NA TRBJ2-3 TRBV10-3
TGTGCCTGGAGGAAGGGGGTCTTGGGCACCTTC CAWRKGVLGTF NA NA TRBJ1-2 TRBV30
TGTGCCAGCAGCGTAGACGTTAACTATGGCTACACCTTC CASSVDVNYGYTF NA NA TRBJ1-2 TRBV9
TGCGCCAGCAGCCAAGACACACAAGAGACCCAGTACTTC CASSQDTQETQYF once NA TRBJ2-5 TRBV5-1
TGTGCCAGCAGTTACCTCGGAGGGAGCTCCTACGAGCAGTACTTC CASSYLGGSSYEQYF NA NA TRBJ2-7 TRBV6-5
TGTGCCAGCAGTTTATGGCGGGGACGAGATACGCAGTATTTT CASSLWRGRDTQYF NA NA TRBJ2-3 TRBV28
TGTGCCAGCAGTGTGGGACAGGGCTACGAGCAGTACTTC CASSVGQGYEQYF NA TRBD1 TRBJ2-7 TRBV2
TGTGCCATCGGCGCTGACGGGGCTAGTAGGACCCAGTACTTC CAIGADGASRTQYF NA NA TRBJ2-5 TRBV10-3
TGTGCCAGCAATGGGTTTGAAAAACTGTTTTTT CASNGFEKLFF NA NA TRBJ1-4 TRBV6-1
TGTGCCAGCAGCCCCAGGGTTCGTGGGTATGGCTACACCTTC CASSPRVRGYGYTF NA NA TRBJ1-2 TRBV5-8
TGTGCCAGCGCAGTGGGGGGTACAGGGTCCCGTGGGGCCAACGTCCTGACTTTC CASAVGGTGSRGANVLTF NA NA TRBJ2-6 TRBV2
TGTGCCAGCAGTTTCCAGGGGGTTTACTATGGCTACACCTTC CASSFQGVYYGYTF NA TRBD1 TRBJ1-2 TRBV28
TGTGCCAGCAGCCAACACAGGGGGCGCACAGATACGCAGTATTTT CASSQHRGRTDTQYF NA TRBD1 TRBJ2-3 TRBV6-5
TGTGCCAGCAGTTACTCAGAAGGCTCACCCCTCCACTTT CASSYSEGSPLHF NA NA TRBJ1-6 TRBV6-6
TGCGCCAGCAGCGCGGGACAGGGGGCAGCGGGCACTGAAGCTTTCTTT CASSAGQGAAGTEAFF NA TRBD1 TRBJ1-1 TRBV5-1
TGTGCCAGCAGCTCCAGTTCAGGGAAAGAGACCCAGTACTTC CASSSSSGKETQYF once NA TRBJ2-5 TRBV11-2
TGTGCCAGCAGGAGGACTCCGTATAGCAATCAGCCCCAGCATTTT CASRRTPYSNQPQHF NA NA TRBJ1-5 TRBV2
TGTGCCTGGAGTGTTGGGCAGGGGGCAGAGACCCAGTACTTC CAWSVGQGAETQYF NA TRBD1 TRBJ2-5 TRBV30
TGCGCCAGCAGCCTAATAGCGGGGGACACGACCGGGGAGCTGTTTTTT CASSLIAGDTTGELFF once TRBD2 TRBJ2-2 TRBV5-1
TGTGCCAGCAGCCCGGCGGGCGGGGCCAACGTCCTGACTTTC CASSPAGGANVLTF NA NA TRBJ2-6 TRBV7-3